This T cell receptor beta chain was captured by sequencing in a study of OX40 agonist ivuxolimab in advanced cancers. Overall study: The drug used for patients, ivuxolimab, was an agonistic anti-OX40 (CD134) antibody. Findings and limits, study-wide: Normalized T-cell clonal expansion was also low in some nonresponders.

CDR3 length: 15 residues. Germline lookup yields CDR1 SGHVS and CDR2 FQNEAQ. Sequenced by immunoSEQ multiplex PCR; TCRdb stores in-frame clones only, minus some. The table lists roughly 65,000 clones, just over 90% of them singletons. This clone was counted once. Its specificity is not known. This specimen was CD4+ or CD8+ T cells sorted from blood, taken in a trial of the OX40 agonist ivuxolimab. This TCR was recovered from an adult with an advanced solid tumor such as melanoma, head and neck, liver or kidney cancer. This chain joins TRBV7-8 and TRBJ2-5; 7 bases are shared with TRBD1. The J call may not be correct, given that the DNA end is closer to TRBJ2-7. The CDR3 DNA reads as TGTGCCAGCAGCTTAGTTGTTCAGGGGGTTCGCGAGCAGTACTTC. Translation gives CASSLVVQGVREQYF.